Listed below are T cell receptor beta chains from one sample, sequenced in a study of blood T cell repertoires in COVID-19. The data were produced by immunoSEQ multiplex PCR, yet TCRdb's version contains in-frame clones alone and is incomplete. The sample holds tens of thousands of clones, about 90% seen once. Material for sequencing was peripheral blood. The receptors derive from a woman of 80 years or more with acute or convalescent COVID-19. CDR3s include the opening cysteine and the closing phenylalanine or tryptophan. Fields, in order: CDR3 protein, CDR3 DNA, J gene, clone size, D gene, V gene. The D gene is left open where the match is weak. The size field is filled for only some rows; it gives once, few, many or a size class.

CASSWGVAAGELFF TGTGCCAGCAGCTGGGGGGTTGCGGCCGGGGAGCTGTTTTTT TRBJ2-2 NA NA TRBV5-6
CASSPREEQPQHF TGTGCCAGCAGTCCGAGGGAGGAACAGCCCCAGCATTTT TRBJ1-5 once NA TRBV25-1
CSVQPEGQINEKLFF TGCAGCGTTCAACCCGAGGGACAGATTAATGAAAAACTGTTTTTT TRBJ1-4 NA TRBD1 TRBV29-1
CASSASLGGGTEAFF TGTGCCAGCAGCGCCTCGTTGGGGGGAGGTACTGAAGCTTTCTTT TRBJ1-1 few NA TRBV7-3
CASSLRDRGSTGELFF TGTGCCAGCAGCTTGCGGGACAGGGGAAGCACCGGGGAGCTGTTTTTT TRBJ2-2 NA TRBD1 TRBV5-6
CASSRTGDQPQHF TGTGCCAGCAGCCGGACAGGGGATCAGCCCCAGCATTTT TRBJ1-5 NA TRBD1 TRBV7-2
CASSVVGVHEQFF TGTGCCAGCAGCGTAGTCGGGGTCCATGAGCAGTTCTTC TRBJ2-1 NA NA TRBV9
CASSQGGGQNNEQFF TGTGCCAGCAGCCAAGGAGGGGGCCAGAACAATGAGCAGTTCTTC TRBJ2-1 NA TRBD1 TRBV4-2
CSVEELLPGLSTDTQYF TGCAGCGTTGAAGAGCTGTTACCGGGACTAAGCACAGATACGCAGTATTTT TRBJ2-3 NA TRBD2 TRBV29-1
CASSADRANNEQFF TGTGCCAGTAGTGCCGACAGGGCTAACAATGAGCAGTTCTTC TRBJ2-1 NA TRBD1 TRBV19
CASQRDRRYEGEAFF TGCGCCAGTCAAAGGGACAGGCGGTATGAGGGTGAAGCTTTCTTT TRBJ1-1 NA TRBD1 TRBV5-1
CASRLGAPGTGVNGNTIYF TGTGCAAGTCGCTTAGGGGCCCCCGGGACAGGGGTAAATGGAAACACCATATATTTT TRBJ1-3 NA NA TRBV12-2
CASSSSDTAAVRKLFF TGTGCCAGCAGTTCCTCCGACACAGCCGCTGTTAGAAAACTGTTTTTT TRBJ1-4 NA NA TRBV6-6
CASSLRDRGIVNYGYTF TGTGCCAGCAGCCTCCGGGACAGGGGTATAGTTAACTATGGCTACACCTTC TRBJ1-2 once TRBD1 TRBV7-8
CASSYSRGGGELFF TGTGCCAGCAGTTACTCAAGGGGTGGCGGGGAGCTGTTTTTT TRBJ2-2 NA NA TRBV6-6